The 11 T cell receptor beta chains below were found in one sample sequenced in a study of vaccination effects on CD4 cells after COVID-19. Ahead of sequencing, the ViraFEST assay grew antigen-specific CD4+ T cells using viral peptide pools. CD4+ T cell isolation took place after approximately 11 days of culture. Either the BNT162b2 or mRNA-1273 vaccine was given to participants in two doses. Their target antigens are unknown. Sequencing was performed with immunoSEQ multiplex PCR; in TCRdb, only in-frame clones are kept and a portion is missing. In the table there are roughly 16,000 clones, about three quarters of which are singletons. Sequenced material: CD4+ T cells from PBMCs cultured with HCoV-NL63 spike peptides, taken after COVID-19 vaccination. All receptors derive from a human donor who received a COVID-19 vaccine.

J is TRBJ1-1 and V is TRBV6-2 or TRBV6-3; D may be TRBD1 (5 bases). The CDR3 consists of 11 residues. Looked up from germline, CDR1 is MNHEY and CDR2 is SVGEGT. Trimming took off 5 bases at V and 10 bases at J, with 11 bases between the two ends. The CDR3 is CASSRDWTAFF. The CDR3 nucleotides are TGTGCCAGCAGTAGGGACTGGACAGCTTTCTTT.

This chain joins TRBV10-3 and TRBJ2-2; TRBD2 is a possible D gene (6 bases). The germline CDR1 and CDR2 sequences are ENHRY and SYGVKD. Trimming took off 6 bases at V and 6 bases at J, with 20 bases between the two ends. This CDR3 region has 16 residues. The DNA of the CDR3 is TGTGCCATCAGCGCTGGCCCTTCCCGGGGGTCCGGGGAGCTGTTTTTT. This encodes CAISAGPSRGSGELFF.

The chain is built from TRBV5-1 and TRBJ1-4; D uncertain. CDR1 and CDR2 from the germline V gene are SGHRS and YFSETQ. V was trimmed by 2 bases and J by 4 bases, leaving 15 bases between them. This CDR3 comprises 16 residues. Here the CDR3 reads CASSFGSSRYNEKLFF. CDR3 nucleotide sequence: TGCGCCAGCAGCTTTGGGTCCTCGAGATATAATGAAAAACTGTTTTTT.

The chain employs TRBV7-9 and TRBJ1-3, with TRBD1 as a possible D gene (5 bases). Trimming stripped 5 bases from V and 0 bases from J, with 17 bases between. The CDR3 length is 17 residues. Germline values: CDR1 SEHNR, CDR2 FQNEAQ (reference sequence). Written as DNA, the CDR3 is TGTGCCAGCAGCCCACCGGGGAGGGGCCGCTCTGGAAACACCATATATTTT. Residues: CASSPPGRGRSGNTIYF.

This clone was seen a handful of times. CDR3 DNA sequence: TGTGCCACCAGTGATCCCGGACAGGGAAGTCAGCCCCAGCATTTT. Its protein is CATSDPGQGSQPQHF. This rearrangement joins TRBV24-1 to TRBJ1-5, with TRBD1 matching 8 bases. This CDR3 spans 15 amino acids. Germline trimming cut 3 bases from V and 6 bases from J; bases unmatched to any gene: 6. Germline CDR1 is KGHDR and CDR2 is SFDVKD.

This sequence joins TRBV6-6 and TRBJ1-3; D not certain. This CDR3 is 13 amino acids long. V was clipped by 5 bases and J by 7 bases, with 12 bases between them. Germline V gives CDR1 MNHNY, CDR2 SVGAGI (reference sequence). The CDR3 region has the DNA TGTGCCAGCAGTCTCCACGCCTTGAACACCATATATTTT. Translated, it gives CASSLHALNTIYF.

DNA for the CDR3: TGCGCCAGCAGCCAAGAGGGGGGTACGCAGTATTTT. This translates into CASSQEGGTQYF. This sequence joins TRBV4-1 and TRBJ2-3; the D gene is possibly TRBD2 (6 bases). The V gene lost 0 bases and the J gene lost 8 bases, with 6 bases spanning the gap. CDR1 and CDR2 from the germline V gene are MGHRA and YSYEKL. The CDR3 consists of 12 residues.

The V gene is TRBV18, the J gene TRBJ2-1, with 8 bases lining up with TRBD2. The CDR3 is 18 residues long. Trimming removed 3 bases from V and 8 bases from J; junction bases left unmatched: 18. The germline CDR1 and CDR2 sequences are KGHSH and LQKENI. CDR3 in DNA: TGTGCCAGCTCACCCTTAGCCGGGGGGGGCCCCTCTAAGGATGAGCAGTTCTTC. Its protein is CASSPLAGGGPSKDEQFF.

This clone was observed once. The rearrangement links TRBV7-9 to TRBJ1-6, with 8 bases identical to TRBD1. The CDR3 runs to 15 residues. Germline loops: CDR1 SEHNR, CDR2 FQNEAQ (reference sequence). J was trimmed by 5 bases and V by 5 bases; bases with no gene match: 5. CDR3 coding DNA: TGTGCCAGCAGCATAAGGACAGGGAATAATTCACCCCTCCACTTT. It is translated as CASSIRTGNNSPLHF. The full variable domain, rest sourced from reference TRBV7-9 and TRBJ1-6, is DTGVSQNPRHKITKRGQNVTFRCDPISEHNRLYWYRQTLGQGPEFLTYFQNEAQLEKSRLLSDRFSAERPKGSFSTLEIQRTEQGDSAMYLCASSIRTGNNSPLHFGNGTRLTVT.

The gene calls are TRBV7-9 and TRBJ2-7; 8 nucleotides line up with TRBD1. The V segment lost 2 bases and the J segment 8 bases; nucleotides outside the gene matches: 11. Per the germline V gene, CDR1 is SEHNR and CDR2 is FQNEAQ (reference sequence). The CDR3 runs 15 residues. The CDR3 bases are TGTGCCAGCAGCTTATCGTGGACAGGGCGGGACAAGCAGTACTTC. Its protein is CASSLSWTGRDKQYF. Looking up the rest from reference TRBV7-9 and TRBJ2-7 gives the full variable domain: DTGVSQNPRHKITKRGQNVTFRCDPISEHNRLYWYRQTLGQGPEFLTYFQNEAQLEKSRLLSDRFSAERPKGSFSTLEIQRTEQGDSAMYLCASSLSWTGRDKQYFGPGTRLTVT.

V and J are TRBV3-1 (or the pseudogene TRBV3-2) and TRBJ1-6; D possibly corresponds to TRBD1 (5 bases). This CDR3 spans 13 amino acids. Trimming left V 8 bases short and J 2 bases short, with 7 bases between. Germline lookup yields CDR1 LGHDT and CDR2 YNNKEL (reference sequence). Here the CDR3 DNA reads TGTGCCAGCGCGGACACCTATAATTCACCCCTCCACTTT. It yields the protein CASADTYNSPLHF.